This T cell receptor beta chain derives from a study of CD8 T cells in Susac syndrome. RNA in amounts of roughly 0.5 to 1 ug was reverse transcribed with random hexamers. An immunoSEQ multiplex PCR generated amplified TCR beta CDR3 products spanning 54 Vbeta and 13 Jbeta. TCRdb reprocessed the immunoSEQ multiplex PCR reads via MiXCR and lists one record per CDR3 protein. This table has 300,000 to 350,000 distinct CDR3 sequences, about 90% appearing once. The authors sequenced TCR beta from blood CD8+ and CD4+ T cells. Negative isolation yielded CD8+ and CD4+ T cells; FACS enriched TEMRA cells. Germline V gene lookup returns CDR1 DFQATT and CDR2 SNEGSKA (reference sequence). The CDR3 is made up of 12 amino acids. Trimming cost V 5 bases and J 8 bases; bases outside gene matches: 6.

Sequencing was done on a sample of CD4+ T cells from PBMCs. The sequence was obtained from a human donor with multiple sclerosis. The chain carries TRBV20-1 and TRBJ2-1; 7 bases fit TRBD2. The CDR3 DNA follows: TGCAGTGCTCCCAGACTAGCCTATGAGCAGTTCTTC. This translates into CSAPRLAYEQFF.